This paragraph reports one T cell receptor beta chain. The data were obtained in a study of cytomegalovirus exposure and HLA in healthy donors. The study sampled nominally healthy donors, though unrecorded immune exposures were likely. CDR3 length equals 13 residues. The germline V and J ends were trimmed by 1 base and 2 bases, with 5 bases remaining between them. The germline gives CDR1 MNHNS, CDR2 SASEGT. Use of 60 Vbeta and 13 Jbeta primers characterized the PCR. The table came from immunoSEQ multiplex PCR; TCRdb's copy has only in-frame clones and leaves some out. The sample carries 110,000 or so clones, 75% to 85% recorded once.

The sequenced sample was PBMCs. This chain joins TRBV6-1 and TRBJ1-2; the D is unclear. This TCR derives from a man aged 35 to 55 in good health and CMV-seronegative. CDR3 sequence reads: CASSEDGNYGYTF. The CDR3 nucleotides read TGTGCCAGCAGTGAAGACGGGAACTATGGCTACACCTTC.